This T cell receptor (beta chain) was recorded in a study of T cell changes during pregnancy in multiple sclerosis. V shed 3 bases and J 5 bases; nucleotides not matched to a gene: 5. Per the germline V gene, CDR1 is SGDLS and CDR2 is YYNGEE. The CDR3 length is 14 residues. This clone has only one observation. Clones were read by immunoSEQ multiplex PCR, and TCRdb kept only the in-frame ones, dropping some. The repertoire holds under 85,000 clones, with approximately 94% as singletons. Sequences were derived from peripheral blood, sampled in the third trimester of pregnancy. V gene TRBV9 combines with J gene TRBJ2-1; 7 bases fit TRBD1. This sequence was found in a female donor with multiple sclerosis, enrolled in a pregnancy study. The CDR3 sequence: CASSASGGHNEQFF. DNA of the CDR3: TGTGCCAGCAGCGCGTCAGGGGGACACAATGAGCAGTTCTTC. Looking up the rest from reference TRBV9 and TRBJ2-1 gives the full variable domain: DSGVTQTPKHLITATGQRVTLRCSPRSGDLSVYWYQQSLDQGLQFLIQYYNGEERAKGNILERFSAQQFPDLHSELNLSSLELGDSALYFCASSASGGHNEQFFGPGTRLTVL.